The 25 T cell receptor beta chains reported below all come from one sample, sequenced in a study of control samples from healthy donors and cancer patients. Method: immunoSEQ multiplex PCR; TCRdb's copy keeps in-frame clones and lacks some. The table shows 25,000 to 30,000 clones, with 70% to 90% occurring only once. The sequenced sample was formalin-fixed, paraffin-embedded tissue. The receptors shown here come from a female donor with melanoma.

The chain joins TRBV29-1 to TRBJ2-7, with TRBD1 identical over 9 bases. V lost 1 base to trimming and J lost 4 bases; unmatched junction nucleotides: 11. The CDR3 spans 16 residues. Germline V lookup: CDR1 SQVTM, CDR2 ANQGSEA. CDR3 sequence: CSVEGSRDRDPYEQYF. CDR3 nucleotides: TGCAGCGTTGAAGGGAGTAGGGACAGGGATCCTTACGAGCAGTACTTC.

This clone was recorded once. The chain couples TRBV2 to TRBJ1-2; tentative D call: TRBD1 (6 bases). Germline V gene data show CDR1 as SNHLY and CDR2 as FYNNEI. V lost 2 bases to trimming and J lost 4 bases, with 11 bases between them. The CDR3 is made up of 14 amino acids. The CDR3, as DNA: TGTGCCAGCAGTGAAAGGGGGACTTCCTATGGCTACACCTTC. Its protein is CASSERGTSYGYTF.

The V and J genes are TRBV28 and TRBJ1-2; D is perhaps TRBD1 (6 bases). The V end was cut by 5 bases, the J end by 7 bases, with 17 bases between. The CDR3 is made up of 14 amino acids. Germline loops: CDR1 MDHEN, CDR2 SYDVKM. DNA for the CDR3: TGTGCCAGCAGTAGCGGGGGCGGAATTAGTGGCTACACCTTC. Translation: CASSSGGGISGYTF.

The chain's CDR3 is CASSHPGLAGGPPNTGELFF. The CDR3 coding sequence is TGCGCCAGCAGCCACCCTGGACTAGCGGGAGGGCCCCCGAACACCGGGGAGCTGTTTTTT. V is TRBV4-1 and J is TRBJ2-2; 15 bases line up with TRBD2. J lost 0 bases, V lost 3 bases, and 8 bases had no gene match. The CDR3 is made up of 20 amino acids. Germline V gene lookup returns CDR1 MGHRA and CDR2 YSYEKL.

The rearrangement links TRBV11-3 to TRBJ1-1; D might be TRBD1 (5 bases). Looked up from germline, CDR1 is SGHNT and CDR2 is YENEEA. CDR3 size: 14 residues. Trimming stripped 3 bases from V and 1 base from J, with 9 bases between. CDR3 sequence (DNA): TGTGCCAGCAGCTTGGGGCGGGAGAACACTGAAGCTTTCTTT. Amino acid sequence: CASSLGRENTEAFF.

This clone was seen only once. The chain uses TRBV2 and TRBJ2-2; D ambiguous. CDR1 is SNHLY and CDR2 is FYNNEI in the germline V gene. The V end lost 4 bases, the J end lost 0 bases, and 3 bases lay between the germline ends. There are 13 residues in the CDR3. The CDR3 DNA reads TGTGCCAGCAGTGGCCCGAACACCGGGGAGCTGTTTTTT. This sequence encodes CASSGPNTGELFF.

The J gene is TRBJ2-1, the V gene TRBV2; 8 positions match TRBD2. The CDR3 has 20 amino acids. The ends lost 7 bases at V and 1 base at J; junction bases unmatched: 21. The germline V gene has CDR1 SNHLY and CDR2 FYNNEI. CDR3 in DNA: TGTGCCAGCAAGCCCCCCCCGGGGGGGAGCGGCGACGGGTCCTACAATGAGCAGTTCTTC. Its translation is CASKPPPGGSGDGSYNEQFF.

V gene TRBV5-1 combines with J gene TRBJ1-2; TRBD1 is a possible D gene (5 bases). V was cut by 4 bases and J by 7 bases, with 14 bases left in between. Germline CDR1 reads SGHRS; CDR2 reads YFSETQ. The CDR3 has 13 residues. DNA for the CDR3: TGCGCCAGCAGCCCCGGGACTGGTACTGGCTACACCTTC. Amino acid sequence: CASSPGTGTGYTF.

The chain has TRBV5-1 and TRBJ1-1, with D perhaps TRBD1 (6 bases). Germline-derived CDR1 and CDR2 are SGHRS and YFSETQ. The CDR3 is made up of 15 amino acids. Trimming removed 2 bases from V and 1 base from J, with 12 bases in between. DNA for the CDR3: TGCGCCAGCAGCTTCTTGACAGGACCGAACACTGAAGCTTTCTTT. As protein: CASSFLTGPNTEAFF.

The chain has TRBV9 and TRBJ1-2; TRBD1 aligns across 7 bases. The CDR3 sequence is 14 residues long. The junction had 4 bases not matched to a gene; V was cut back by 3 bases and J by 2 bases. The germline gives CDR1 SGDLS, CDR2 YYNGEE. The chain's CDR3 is CASSETGQNYGYTF. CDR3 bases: TGTGCCAGCAGCGAAACGGGACAGAACTATGGCTACACCTTC.

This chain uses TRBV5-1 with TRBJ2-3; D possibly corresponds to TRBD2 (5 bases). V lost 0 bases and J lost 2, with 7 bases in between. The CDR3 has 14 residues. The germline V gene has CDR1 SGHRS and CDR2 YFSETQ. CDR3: CASSLVGATDTQYF. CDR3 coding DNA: TGCGCCAGCAGCTTGGTGGGAGCCACAGATACGCAGTATTTT.

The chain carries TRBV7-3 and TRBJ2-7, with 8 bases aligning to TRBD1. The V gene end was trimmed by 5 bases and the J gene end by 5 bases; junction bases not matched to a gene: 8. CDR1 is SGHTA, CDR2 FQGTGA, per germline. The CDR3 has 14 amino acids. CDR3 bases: TGTGCCAGCAGCCCGGGTGCAGGGGGCAACGAGCAGTACTTC. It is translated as CASSPGAGGNEQYF. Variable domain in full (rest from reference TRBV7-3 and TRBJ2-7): GAGVSQTPSNKVTEKGKYVELRCDPISGHTALYWYRQSLGQGPEFLIYFQGTGAADDSGLPNDRFFAVRPEGSVSTLKIQRTERGDSAVYLCASSPGAGGNEQYFGPGTRLTVT.

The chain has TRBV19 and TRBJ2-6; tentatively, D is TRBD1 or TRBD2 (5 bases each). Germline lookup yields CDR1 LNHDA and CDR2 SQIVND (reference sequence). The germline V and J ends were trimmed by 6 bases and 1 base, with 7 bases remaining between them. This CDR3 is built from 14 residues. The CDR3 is CASSGASGANVLTF. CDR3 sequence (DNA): TGTGCCAGTAGCGGGGCGTCTGGGGCCAACGTCCTGACTTTC.

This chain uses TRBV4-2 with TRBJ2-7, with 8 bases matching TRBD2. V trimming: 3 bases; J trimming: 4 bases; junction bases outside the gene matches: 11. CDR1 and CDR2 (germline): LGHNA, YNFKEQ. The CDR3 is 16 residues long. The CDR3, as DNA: TGTGCCAGCAGCCACCGAAGAGCGGGAGTGGGGTACGAGCAGTACTTC. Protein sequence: CASSHRRAGVGYEQYF.

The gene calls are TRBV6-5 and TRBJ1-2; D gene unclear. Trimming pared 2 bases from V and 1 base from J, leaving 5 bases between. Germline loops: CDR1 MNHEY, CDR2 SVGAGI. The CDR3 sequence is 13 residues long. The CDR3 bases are TGTGCCAGCAGTTACGAGGGTAACTATGGCTACACCTTC. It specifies CASSYEGNYGYTF.

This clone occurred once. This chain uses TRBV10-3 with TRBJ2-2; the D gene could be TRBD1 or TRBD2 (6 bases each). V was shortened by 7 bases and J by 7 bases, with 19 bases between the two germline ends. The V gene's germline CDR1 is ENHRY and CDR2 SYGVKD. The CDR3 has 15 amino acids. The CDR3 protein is CAITPGGGSGGELFF. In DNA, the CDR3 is TGTGCCATCACCCCAGGAGGGGGTAGCGGCGGGGAGCTGTTTTTT.

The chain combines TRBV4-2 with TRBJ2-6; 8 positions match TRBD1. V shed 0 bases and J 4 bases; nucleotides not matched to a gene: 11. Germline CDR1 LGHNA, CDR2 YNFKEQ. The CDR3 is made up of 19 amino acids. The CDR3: CASSQDWAGGNGGANVLTF. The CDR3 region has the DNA TGTGCCAGCAGCCAAGATTGGGCAGGGGGCAACGGAGGGGCCAACGTCCTGACTTTC.

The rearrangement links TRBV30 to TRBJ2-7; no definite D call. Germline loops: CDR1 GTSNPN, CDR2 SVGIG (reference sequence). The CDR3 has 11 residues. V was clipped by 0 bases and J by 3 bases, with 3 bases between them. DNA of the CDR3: TGTGCCTGGAGTGTGGTCTACGAGCAGTACTTC. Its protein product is CAWSVVYEQYF.

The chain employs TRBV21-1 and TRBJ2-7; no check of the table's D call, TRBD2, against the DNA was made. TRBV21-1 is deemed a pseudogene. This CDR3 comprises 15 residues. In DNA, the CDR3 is TGTGCCAGCAGCTCCCGGACTAGCGGGAAGAACGAGCAGTACTTC. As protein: CASSSRTSGKNEQYF.

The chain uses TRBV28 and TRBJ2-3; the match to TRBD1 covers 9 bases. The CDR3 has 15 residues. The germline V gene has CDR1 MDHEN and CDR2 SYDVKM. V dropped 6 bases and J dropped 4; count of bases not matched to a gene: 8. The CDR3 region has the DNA TGTGCCAGCAGGTTACCGGGACAGGGCGCAGATACGCAGTATTTT. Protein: CASRLPGQGADTQYF.

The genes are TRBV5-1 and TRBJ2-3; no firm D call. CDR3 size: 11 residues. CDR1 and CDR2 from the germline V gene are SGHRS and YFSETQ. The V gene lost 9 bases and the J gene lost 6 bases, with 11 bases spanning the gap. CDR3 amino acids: CATRLGDTQYF. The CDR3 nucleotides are TGCGCCACCAGATTGGGTGATACGCAGTATTTT.

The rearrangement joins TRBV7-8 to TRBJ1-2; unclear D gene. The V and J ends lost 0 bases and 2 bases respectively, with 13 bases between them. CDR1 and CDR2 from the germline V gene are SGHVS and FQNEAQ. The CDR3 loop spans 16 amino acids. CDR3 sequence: CASSLAVARRNYGYTF. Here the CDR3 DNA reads TGTGCCAGCAGCTTAGCCGTAGCGAGACGGAACTATGGCTACACCTTC.

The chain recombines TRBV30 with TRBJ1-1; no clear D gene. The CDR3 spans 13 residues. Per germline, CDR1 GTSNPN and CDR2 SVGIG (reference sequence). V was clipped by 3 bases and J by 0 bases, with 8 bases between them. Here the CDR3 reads CAWRGQVNTEAFF. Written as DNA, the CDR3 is TGTGCCTGGAGAGGGCAGGTGAACACTGAAGCTTTCTTT.

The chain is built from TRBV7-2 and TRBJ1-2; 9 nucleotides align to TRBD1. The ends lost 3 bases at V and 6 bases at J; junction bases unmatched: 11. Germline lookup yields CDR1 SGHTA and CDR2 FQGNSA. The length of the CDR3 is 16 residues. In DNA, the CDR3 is TGTGCCAGCAGCTTGGGGGGGGGACAGGGACTGGATGGCTACACCTTC. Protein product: CASSLGGGQGLDGYTF.

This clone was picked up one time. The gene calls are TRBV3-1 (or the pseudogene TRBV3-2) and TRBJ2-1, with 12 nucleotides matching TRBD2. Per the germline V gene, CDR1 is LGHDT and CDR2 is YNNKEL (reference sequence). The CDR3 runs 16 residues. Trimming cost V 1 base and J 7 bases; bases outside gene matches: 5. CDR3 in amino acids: CASSQVGLAGKNEQFF. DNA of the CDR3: TGTGCCAGCAGCCAAGTGGGACTAGCGGGCAAGAATGAGCAGTTCTTC.